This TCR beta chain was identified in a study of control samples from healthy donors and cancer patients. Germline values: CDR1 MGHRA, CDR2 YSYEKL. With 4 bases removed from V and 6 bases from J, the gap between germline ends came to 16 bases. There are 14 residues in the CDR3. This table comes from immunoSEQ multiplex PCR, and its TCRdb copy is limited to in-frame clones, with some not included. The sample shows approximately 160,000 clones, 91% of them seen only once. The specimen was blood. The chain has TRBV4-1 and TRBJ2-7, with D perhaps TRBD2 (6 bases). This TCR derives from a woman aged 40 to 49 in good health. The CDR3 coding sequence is TGCGCCAGCAGCCTGGAGGGGACCGCCGGCGAGCAGTACTTC. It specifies CASSLEGTAGEQYF.